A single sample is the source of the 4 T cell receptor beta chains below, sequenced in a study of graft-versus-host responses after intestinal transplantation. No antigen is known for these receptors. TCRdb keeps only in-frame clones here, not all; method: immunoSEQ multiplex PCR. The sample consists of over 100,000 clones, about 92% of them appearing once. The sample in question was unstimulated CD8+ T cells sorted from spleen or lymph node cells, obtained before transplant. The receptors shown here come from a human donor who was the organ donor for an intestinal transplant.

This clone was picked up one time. In nucleotides, the CDR3 is TGCGCCAGCAGCCGAACAGACAGGTTCAGCTCCTACAATGAGCAGTTCTTC. Amino acid sequence: CASSRTDRFSSYNEQFF. The J gene is TRBJ2-1, the V gene TRBV4-1, with D possibly TRBD1 on 6 matching bases. Germline V gene sequence: CDR1 MGHRA, CDR2 YSYEKL. This CDR3 has 17 residues. Trimming cost V 4 bases and J 0 bases, with 16 bases left between them.

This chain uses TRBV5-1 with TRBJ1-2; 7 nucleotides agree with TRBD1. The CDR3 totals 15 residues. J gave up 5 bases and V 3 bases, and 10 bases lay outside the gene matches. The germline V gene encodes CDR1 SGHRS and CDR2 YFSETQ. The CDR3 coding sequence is TGCGCCAGCAGCTCGTGGACAGGCCAGGAGTATGGCTACACCTTC. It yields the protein CASSSWTGQEYGYTF.

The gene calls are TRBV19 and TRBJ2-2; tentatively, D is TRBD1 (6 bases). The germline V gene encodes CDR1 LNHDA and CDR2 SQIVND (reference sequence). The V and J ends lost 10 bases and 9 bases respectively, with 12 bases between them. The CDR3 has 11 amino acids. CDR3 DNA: TGTGCCACTAGGGGGATCCGGGAGCTGTTTTTT. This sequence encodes CATRGIRELFF.

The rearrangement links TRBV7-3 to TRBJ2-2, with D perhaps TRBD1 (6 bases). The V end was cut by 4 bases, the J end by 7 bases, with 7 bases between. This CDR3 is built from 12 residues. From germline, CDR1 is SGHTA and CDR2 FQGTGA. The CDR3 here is CASSSDSGELFF. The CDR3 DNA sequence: TGTGCCAGCAGCTCGGACAGCGGGGAGCTGTTTTTT. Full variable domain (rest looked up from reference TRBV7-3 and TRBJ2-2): GAGVSQTPSNKVTEKGKYVELRCDPISGHTALYWYRQSLGQGPEFLIYFQGTGAADDSGLPNDRFFAVRPEGSVSTLKIQRTERGDSAVYLCASSSDSGELFFGEGSRLTVL.